This is a list of T cell receptor beta chains from one sample in a study of early T cells in non-severe SARS-CoV-2 infection. TCRdb analysed the 5' RACE reads with MiXCR anew, one entry per CDR3 protein. The table records approximately 110,000 distinct CDR3 sequences, about 15% of them present only once. Sequenced material: whole blood. These TCRs come from an adult who was a healthcare worker with PCR-confirmed SARS-CoV-2 infection or an uninfected control (not recorded which). CDR3s include the opening cysteine and the closing phenylalanine or tryptophan. The D gene is left open where the match is weak. For some rows the clone size is stated as once, few or many, or as a class when expanded; others skip it.

D,size,V,J,DNA,CDR3
NA,NA,TRBV29-1,TRBJ1-1,TGCAGCGTTAGAGGGGGGATGAACACTGAAGCTTTCTTT,CSVRGGMNTEAFF
NA,NA,TRBV3-1,TRBJ1-3,TGTGCCAGCAGCCAAGACCTGACAGCCGGAAACACCATATATTTT,CASSQDLTAGNTIYF
NA,NA,TRBV3-1,TRBJ2-1,TGTGCCAGCAGCCCCGGGCTTCACAATGAGCAGTTCTTC,CASSPGLHNEQFF
TRBD2,NA,TRBV4-1,TRBJ2-7,TGCGCCAGCAGCTCGGGACTAGCGGGGGCCTACTACGAGCAGTACTTC,CASSSGLAGAYYEQYF
NA,many,TRBV5-1,TRBJ1-1,TGCGCCAGCAGCTTAGGTCGATCCCTAGGCAACACTGAAGCTTTCTTT,CASSLGRSLGNTEAFF
NA,NA,TRBV2,TRBJ1-5,TGTGCCAGCACGCGAGGTGGGGGGAGCAATCAGCCCCAGCATTTT,CASTRGGGSNQPQHF
NA,few,TRBV3-1,TRBJ1-5,TGTGCCAGCAGCCAAGTTGGGAGTCAGCCCCAGCATTTT,CASSQVGSQPQHF
TRBD1,many,TRBV5-5,TRBJ1-1,TGTGCCAGCAGCTTGGATAGGGACAGGCCCTCCCGGAGGAACACTGAAGCTTTCTTT,CASSLDRDRPSRRNTEAFF
NA,few,TRBV30,TRBJ1-1,TGTGCCTGGAGTCGGCGGGGAAACACTGAAGCTTTCTTT,CAWSRRGNTEAFF
NA,few,TRBV5-4,TRBJ2-3,TGTGCCAGCAGCTTGGGGGTCGAGCTTTCGGTTGACACAGATACGCAGTATTTT,CASSLGVELSVDTDTQYF
NA,NA,TRBV15,TRBJ2-3,TGTGCCACCAGCCCTCTACTTGGGCAGATAGCGACAGATACGCAGTATTTT,CATSPLLGQIATDTQYF
NA,few,TRBV29-1,TRBJ2-2,TGCAGCGCCGTGGGGGGTTTGCCCGGGGAGCTGTTTTTT,CSAVGGLPGELFF
NA,few,TRBV4-1,TRBJ2-1,TGCGCCAGCAGCCAGCTAGCGCTGGGAGACTCCTACAATGAGCAGTTCTTC,CASSQLALGDSYNEQFF
NA,NA,TRBV6-1,TRBJ1-1,TGTGCCAGCAGTGTCAAGGACACCCCCACTGAAGCTTTCTTT,CASSVKDTPTEAFF